This T cell receptor (beta chain) originates from a study of siplizumab effects on memory and regulatory T cells. Here immunoSEQ multiplex PCR was the method, and the copy in TCRdb shows in-frame clones only, minus some. The profile shows 95,000 to 130,000 clones, approximately 94% of them singletons. Concerning this clone itself: Its antigen is unknown.

Study-level points and caveats: In siplizumab conditions, mappable alloreactive CD4+ clones averaged about 64% Treg-derived, against 26.9% in controls. Naive T cells looked more diverse than memory cells, and they looked like major contributors to the alloresponse. Confirmation that proliferating Tregs from siplizumab cultures had suppressive function was not obtained.

Trimming took off 5 bases at V and 5 bases at J, with 9 bases between the two ends. CDR1 MNHNS and CDR2 SASEGT come from the germline V gene. The CDR3 is 12 amino acids. This sequence originates from a human donor in good health. Material: non-Treg CD4+ T cells sorted from blood. The chain recombines TRBV6-1 with TRBJ2-5; no reliable D call. The CDR3: CASSLRSETQYF. DNA of the CDR3: TGTGCCAGCAGTTTAAGGTCGGAGACCCAGTACTTC.